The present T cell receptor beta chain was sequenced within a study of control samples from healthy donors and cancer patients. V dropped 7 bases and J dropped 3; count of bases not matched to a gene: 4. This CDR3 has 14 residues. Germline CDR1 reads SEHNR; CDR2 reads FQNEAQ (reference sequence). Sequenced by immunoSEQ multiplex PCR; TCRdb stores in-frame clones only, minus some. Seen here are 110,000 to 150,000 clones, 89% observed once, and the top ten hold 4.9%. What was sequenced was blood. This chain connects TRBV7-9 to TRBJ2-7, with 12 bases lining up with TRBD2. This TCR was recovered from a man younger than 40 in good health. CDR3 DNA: TGTGCCAGCACCGCGACTAGCGGGAGCTACGAGCAGTACTTC. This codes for CASTATSGSYEQYF.